The T cell receptor (beta chain) described here comes from a study of graft-versus-host responses after intestinal transplantation. Whole-study context: Transplant types were multivisceral, liver-intestinal, or isolated intestinal. Every transplant recipient was induced with anti-thymocyte globulin, then maintained on tacrolimus and steroids for roughly 3 years.

The assay was immunoSEQ multiplex PCR, and TCRdb's table has in-frame clones only and misses some. The sample has over 45,000 clones; about 94% are singletons. With regard to this clone: Its antigen is unknown.

The CDR3 sequence is 13 residues long. Trimming cost V 0 bases and J 9 bases, with 10 bases left between them. General study findings and limits: Graft-versus-host to host-versus-graft clonal ratios in allografts were high in patients with graft-donor T cell macrochimerism.

The TCR originated in a human donor who was the organ donor for an intestinal transplant. The gene calls are TRBV5-3 and TRBJ2-1; D gene ambiguous. TRBV5-3 falls under the ORF class, with uncertain function. The sequences come from unstimulated CD4+ T cells sorted from spleen or lymph node cells, collected before transplant. The CDR3 spells CARSLVLRIEQFF. The CDR3 bases are TGTGCCAGAAGCTTGGTCCTGCGTATTGAGCAGTTCTTC.